This T cell receptor beta chain was profiled in a study of kidney transplant recipient with SARS-CoV-2 infection. TCRdb re-derived calls from the reads in MiXCR, one entry per CDR3 protein. Of 200,000 to 300,000 distinct CDR3 sequences listed, 29% are singletons. The ends lost 3 bases at V and 7 bases at J; junction bases unmatched: 8. Germline V gives CDR1 SGHDN, CDR2 FVKESK. This CDR3 region has 16 residues. The sequence came from a male patient younger than 45 who had COVID-19 and was a kidney transplant recipient. T cells may partly derive from the graft donor. The source was a blood sample, collected at baseline and on day 111 from a kidney transplant recipient. The chain has TRBV14 and TRBJ2-1, with TRBD2 identical over 11 bases. Written as DNA, the CDR3 is TGTGCCAGCAGCCAGAATAGCGGGGGGGCTTCGAATGAGCAGTTCTTC. Protein: CASSQNSGGASNEQFF.